This TCR beta chain was captured by sequencing in a study of cytomegalovirus exposure and HLA in healthy donors. Overall study: Sequencing of about 179 million T cells in an earlier analysis found 95 million to 120 million unique TCR beta sequences.

A word on this clone: Antigen: not known.

Study-level results: A later analysis linked a missense variant in DCLRE1C to the trimming of TCR beta V and J genes. The study recorded about 150 TCR beta chains that were cytomegalovirus-associated. Apparent HLA restriction characterized most CMV-associated TCR beta chains in a later analysis.

The germline V gene has CDR1 SNHLY and CDR2 FYNNEI. CDR3 length: 13 residues. V was pared by 6 bases and J by 1 base, with 9 bases between. Primers included in the PCR were 60 Vbeta and 13 Jbeta primers. Assay: immunoSEQ multiplex PCR; the TCRdb copy retains only in-frame clones and omits some. The table records fewer than 95,000 clones, over 75% of them present only once. Sequencing was done on a sample of PBMCs. This TCR was sampled from a man younger than 35 in good health and CMV-seronegative. V gene TRBV2 combines with J gene TRBJ1-1; D may be TRBD1 (5 bases). The CDR3 DNA follows: TGTGCCAGCAGGGCACAGGAGAACACTGAAGCTTTCTTT. It yields the protein CASRAQENTEAFF.